This is a list of T cell receptor beta chains from one sample in a study of blood T cell repertoires in COVID-19. Using immunoSEQ multiplex PCR, the repertoire was profiled, and TCRdb retains in-frame clones only, with some absent. The sample yields more than 100,000 clones, 85% to 90% seen once. Sequencing was carried out using peripheral blood. The receptors stem from an older man with acute or convalescent COVID-19. The CDR3 runs from the conserved cysteine through the conserved F or W. The order of the fields is D gene, V gene, clone size, J gene, CDR3 DNA, CDR3 protein. The D gene is left open where the match is weak. Clone size is stated in some rows and not others, as once, few, many or a class when expanded.

-	TRBV5-6	-	TRBJ2-7	TGTGCCAGCAGGCCAGTACCTGGCTCCTACGAGCAGTACTTC	CASRPVPGSYEQYF
TRBD1	TRBV4-3	-	TRBJ1-5	TGCGCCAGCAGCCACGACAGGGGTCAGCCCCAGCATTTT	CASSHDRGQPQHF
-	TRBV7-2	-	TRBJ1-4	TGTGCCAGCAGCTTCGGGGGGCGGGAAAAACTGTTTTTT	CASSFGGREKLFF
-	TRBV28	few	TRBJ1-1	TGTGCCAGCACCTCCCCGAGGGGGTGGACATTT	CASTSPRGWTF
TRBD1	TRBV6-5	-	TRBJ1-1	TGTGCCAGCAGTCCACCCACAGGGGTAGGAACTGAAGCTTTCTTT	CASSPPTGVGTEAFF
-	TRBV11-2	-	TRBJ2-3	TGTGCCAGCAGCTTAGGTGGGAGTAATACGCAGTATTTT	CASSLGGSNTQYF
-	TRBV11-2	-	TRBJ1-5	TGTGCCAGCAGCTACCGGGGGGACCAGCCCCAGCATTTT	CASSYRGDQPQHF
TRBD1	TRBV2	-	TRBJ1-2	TGTGCCAGCAGCCCCGGGACAGGTCGAGGGTATGGCTACACCTTC	CASSPGTGRGYGYTF
-	TRBV29-1	-	TRBJ2-5	TGCAGCGTTGATCCTGGGAGGGAGACCCAGTACTTC	CSVDPGRETQYF
-	TRBV4-1	-	TRBJ1-5	TGCGCCAGCAGCCAAAGCCTCGAGAGCCAGGGGCGGCGGAGTCAGCCCCAGCATTTT	CASSQSLESQGRRSQPQHF
-	TRBV2	-	TRBJ1-2	TGTGCCAGCGCGAAGACAGGTCAAAGGGGGTATGGCTACACCTTC	CASAKTGQRGYGYTF
TRBD1	TRBV27	-	TRBJ1-5	TGTGCCAGCAGTCCTCAGACAGGGGTATACAATCAGCCCCAGCATTTT	CASSPQTGVYNQPQHF
TRBD1	TRBV28	-	TRBJ2-7	TGTGCCAGCAGGTTCGAACAGGGGTGGTCCTACGAGCAGTACTTC	CASRFEQGWSYEQYF
-	TRBV6-5	-	TRBJ1-2	TGTGCCAGCAGTTACTCGATTGTGAGGTTGAGCTATGGCTACACCTTC	CASSYSIVRLSYGYTF
-	TRBV14	-	TRBJ2-3	TGTGCCAGCAGCCAAGGTTTATCTGTAGATACGCAGTATTTT	CASSQGLSVDTQYF
-	TRBV7-2	-	TRBJ1-5	TGTGCCAGCAGCGGGGGGAATAGCAATCAGCCCCAGCATTTT	CASSGGNSNQPQHF
-	TRBV18	-	TRBJ1-4	TGTGCCAGCTCACCAGGATCCCTCCCACGGAGTGAAAAACTGTTTTTT	CASSPGSLPRSEKLFF
TRBD2	TRBV7-9	-	TRBJ2-7	TGTGCCAGCGGACTAGCGGGGGCCTTCTACGAGCAGTACTTC	CASGLAGAFYEQYF
TRBD1	TRBV19	-	TRBJ2-1	TGTGCCAGTAGCCTGAACAGGGGGCGCAATGAGCAGTTCTTC	CASSLNRGRNEQFF
-	TRBV2	-	TRBJ2-5	TGTGCCAGCAGTTGGACAGCCGTCCAAGAGACCCAGTACTTC	CASSWTAVQETQYF
TRBD1	TRBV5-8	-	TRBJ1-2	TGTGCCAGCAGCCCAAGACTACCGGGACAGGGGGCTGGCTACACCTTC	CASSPRLPGQGAGYTF
TRBD1	TRBV20-1	-	TRBJ1-1	TGCAGCCGAAGGGACAGAGATGAAGCTTTCTTT	CSRRDRDEAFF
-	TRBV18	few	TRBJ2-1	TGTGCCAGCTCACCACCTAACGGGGCCTACAATGAGCAGTTCTTC	CASSPPNGAYNEQFF
-	TRBV4-1	few	TRBJ2-3	TGCGCCAGCAGCCCCATGGCCCGCACAGATACGCAGTATTTT	CASSPMARTDTQYF
-	TRBV7-9	-	TRBJ1-3	TGTGCCAGCAGCTCCACAGGGATATCTGGAAACACCATATATTTT	CASSSTGISGNTIYF
TRBD1	TRBV6-5	once	TRBJ1-2	TGTGCCAGCAGCCCCGAGGGGGCGAGAGGCTACACCTTC	CASSPEGARGYTF
TRBD1	TRBV25-1	-	TRBJ1-4	TGTGCCAGCAGAGAGACAGGGGGCGTAAGGGAAAAACTGTTTTTT	CASRETGGVREKLFF
TRBD1	TRBV6-2/TRBV6-3	-	TRBJ1-6	TGTGCCAGCAGTTATCAAATTACGGCGGGACAGTCGAATTCACCCCTCCACTTT	CASSYQITAGQSNSPLHF
-	TRBV9	-	TRBJ1-1	TGTGCCAGCAGCGTACTCCCGGGACAAACTGAAGCTTTCTTT	CASSVLPGQTEAFF
-	TRBV19	-	TRBJ1-1	TGTGCCAGTAGTATCAGGACGAGGGGGACCGAAGCTTTCTTT	CASSIRTRGTEAFF
-	TRBV28	once	TRBJ2-1	TGTGCCAGCAGTTTACCTACTAGTTTCAATGAGCAGTTCTTC	CASSLPTSFNEQFF
-	TRBV11-2	-	TRBJ1-2	TGTGCCAGCAGCTTTGAGAGTTTTGGCTACACCTTC	CASSFESFGYTF
TRBD1	TRBV5-6	few	TRBJ2-7	TGTGCCAGCAGCCCCGACAGGGAATACGAGCAGTACTTC	CASSPDREYEQYF
TRBD1	TRBV5-6	-	TRBJ1-6	TGTGCCAGCAGCTTGGGTCCCTGGGACAGCTCCTATAATTCACCCCTCCACTTT	CASSLGPWDSSYNSPLHF
-	TRBV7-8	-	TRBJ1-1	TGTGCCAGCAGCCCCCGAGATCGGGGGGTGGGCACTGAAGCTTTCTTT	CASSPRDRGVGTEAFF
TRBD1	TRBV18	-	TRBJ1-2	TGTGCCAGCTCACCTGGACAGGGGATTGAAAACTATGGCTACACCTTC	CASSPGQGIENYGYTF
-	TRBV18	-	TRBJ2-2	TGTGCCAGCTCACCGCCGAGATCTGAGAGCACCGGGGAGCTGTTTTTT	CASSPPRSESTGELFF
TRBD1	TRBV4-1	-	TRBJ1-2	TGCGCCAGCAGCCCGACAGGGAACTATGGCTACACCTTC	CASSPTGNYGYTF
-	TRBV6-2/TRBV6-3	-	TRBJ2-7	TGTGCCAGCAGTGGAGTAGTTACCTACGAGCAGTACTTC	CASSGVVTYEQYF
-	TRBV10-3	-	TRBJ2-1	TGTGCCATCAGTAGGGACACCGACAATGAGCAGTTCTTC	CAISRDTDNEQFF
-	TRBV12-2	-	TRBJ1-1	TGTGCAAGTCGCTTACCTAGCCCCTGCGGGGGAGCCACTGAAGCTTTCTTT	CASRLPSPCGGATEAFF
TRBD1	TRBV7-3	-	TRBJ2-3	TGTGCCAGCAGTTCAGGGGGCGGGGCGGGCACAGATACGCAGTATTTT	CASSSGGGAGTDTQYF
TRBD1	TRBV28	-	TRBJ1-2	TGTGCCAGCAGTTTAAGTAGCCTGGACAGGGGGCCCTATGGCTACACCTTC	CASSLSSLDRGPYGYTF
TRBD1	TRBV19	-	TRBJ1-2	TGTGCCAGTACAAAGGGACAGCTTGAGGCGGGCTACACCTTC	CASTKGQLEAGYTF
TRBD1	TRBV7-3	few	TRBJ2-2	TGTGCCAGCAGCACACAGGGGACCGGGGAGCTGTTTTTT	CASSTQGTGELFF
-	TRBV5-1	-	TRBJ2-2	TGCGCCAGCAGCGTGACAGGGAACACCGGGGAGCTGTTTTTT	CASSVTGNTGELFF
-	TRBV5-5	-	TRBJ1-2	TGTGCCAGCAGCCTTCAAAACAGGGCTAACTATGGCTACACCTTC	CASSLQNRANYGYTF
-	TRBV15	hyperexpanded	TRBJ2-5	TGTGCCACCAGCAGACTCCGGTTCGGGGAGACCCAGTACTTC	CATSRLRFGETQYF
TRBD2	TRBV2	-	TRBJ2-1	TGTGCCAGCAGTCGCGAGGGCGGGAGTTATAATGAGCAGTTCTTC	CASSREGGSYNEQFF
TRBD1	TRBV4-1	-	TRBJ2-5	TGCGCCAGCAGCCACCATGGGACAGGGGTAGGGGAGACCCAGTACTTC	CASSHHGTGVGETQYF
TRBD2	TRBV3-1/TRBV3-2	-	TRBJ2-1	TGTGCCAGCAGCTCCGGGACTAGAGGTTACAATGAGCAGTTCTTC	CASSSGTRGYNEQFF
TRBD1	TRBV12-3/TRBV12-4	-	TRBJ1-2	TGTGCCAGCAGAGTAACAGGGGGTGGCTACACCTTC	CASRVTGGGYTF
TRBD1	TRBV7-2	-	TRBJ2-7	TGTGCCAGCAGCTCAACAGGGGGCTACGAGCAGTACTTC	CASSSTGGYEQYF
-	TRBV4-3	once	TRBJ2-1	TGCGCCAGCAGCCAAGCGGAGGGTTCTTACAATGAGCAGTTCTTC	CASSQAEGSYNEQFF
TRBD1	TRBV28	-	TRBJ2-5	TGTGCCAGCAGCTTACCAACTAGGGGGCGGGAGACCCAGTACTTC	CASSLPTRGRETQYF